This TCR beta chain was observed in a study of T cell repertoires in cytomegalovirus infection (dated by TCRdb to between 2018 and 2020). At the level of the whole study: Donor HLA type was relevant to the analysis, as public TCR beta signatures indicated carriage of CMV infection together with the matching HLA type. What the study reported, not specific to this receptor: In both this cohort and an independent cohort of 352 donors, the cumulative frequency of public TCR beta family members distinguished carriers of CMV infection plus the relevant HLA type. The ex vivo response was dominated by HLA-C-restricted CMV-specific TCR beta clonotypes, and the single most frequent clonotype in two of eight donors was supplied by these HLA-C-restricted clonotypes.

CDR1 MNHEY and CDR2 SVGEGT are derived from the germline V gene. From V the trimming removes 4 bases and from J it removes 1 base, while the gene matches leave 8 bases of the junction unaccounted for. The CDR3 goes from the cysteine to the phenylalanine over 17 residues. Only the CDR3 region is kept as DNA, spanning 51 bases read in frame from base 1. This clonotype came up many times. The clone's antigen remains unknown. No base quality values were provided; no much bigger clone lies one nucleotide off. Sequencing took place on an Illumina HiSeq 1500. TCRdb reran the public reads through fastp at Q25 and MiXCR, keeping productive beta chains. All rows with the same CDR3 protein become a single entry with the most common DNA and genes. A total of around 270,000 distinct CDR3 sequences appear in this sample, around 8.7% of them only once. The ten largest clones add up to about 15% of the sample.

The sample taken for sequencing was PBMCs. The chain couples TRBV6-2 or TRBV6-3 to TRBJ1-1, and TRBD1 aligns with 11 junction nucleotides. The source is a human donor in good health (CMV status not recorded). Some clones in this sample may be carry-over from other donors' samples. The CDR3 reads as follows: CASSLRTGGLSNTEAFF. The DNA is as follows: TGTGCCAGCAGTTTACGGACAGGGGGCCTCTCGAACACTGAAGCTTTCTTT.